This section outlines one T cell receptor beta chain sequence together with its context. This clone was observed a single time. What this receptor recognizes is not known. Per-base qualities were not stored, and no clone one base away is much larger. CD8 naive samples were CD45RO-negative cells positively selected for CCR7, giving a CD45RA+CCR7+ population that excluded TemRA cells. Donors were healthy HIV-negative adults with no recently reported acute infections or vaccinations. Every donor was a Caucasian adult residing in Nashville, Tennessee, USA. Blood was obtained by leukapheresis, after which PBMCs were separated by Ficoll-Histopaque density gradient centrifugation and cryopreserved in liquid nitrogen vapor phase. Analytical flow cytometry was used to check the purity and quantity of each magnetically sorted T cell population. Each sorted fraction had its genomic DNA isolated and then quantified by UV absorbance on a Nanodrop 2000c.

Using the deep immunoSEQ assay, multiplex PCR amplified TCR CDR3 regions from genomic DNA. Genomic DNA extracted from each cell subset was distributed evenly over all wells of several immunoSEQ 96-well plates, and each plate served as one replicate. For sorted subsets, 200 to 250 ng of genomic DNA, equivalent to tens of thousands of T cell genomes, went into each replicate PCR. Purified libraries were quantified with a Qubit 3.0 fluorometer, sized on a Bioanalyzer 2100, and re-quantified with the KAPA Library Quantification kit. Each immunoSEQ 96-well plate was sequenced on its own single-read 150-cycle Illumina NextSeq 550 flow cell. Turning to the authors' computational methods: Because the immunoSEQ output included only junctional sequences and no quality scores, the filtering could not be the same as the filtering used for full-length reads. To assign V/J genes and CDR3, sequences were annotated using PyIR, a Python wrapper for IgBLAST v1.9, with IMGT germline references. Reads with weak V/J assignments (E-value above 1e-6), missing CDR3, stop codons, out-of-frame junctions, or ambiguous translated residues were removed. V3J clonotypes were defined as sequences sharing an identical inferred V gene, J gene, and CDR3 amino acid sequence. To compute the percentage overlap between repertoires, the number of shared unique clonotypes was divided by the size of the smaller repertoire. Repertoire richness was assessed with RTK rarefaction, the Chao1 estimator, and Recon v2.1 estimates of unobserved clonotypes. Generation probabilities were computed with OLGA for all TCRbeta clonotypes obtained by the gDNA method from several donors. TCRdb retrieved this table from immuneACCESS and kept in-frame rearrangements only. Not all clones are present; in checked studies, unresolved V genes account for under half, and no reason is known for the remainder. V, J and clone size were drawn from that table, and D and trimming were deduced from the DNA. The sample table contains 500,000 to 700,000 clones; only one count was recorded for 85% to 95% of them. The ten biggest clones cover over 0.1% of the sample.

Between the V and J ends, shortened by 6 bases and 0 bases respectively, the junction contains 12 bases. The germline V gene supplies CDR1 MDHEN and CDR2 SYDVKM. The CDR3 holds 15 amino acids from the cysteine to the phenylalanine. The kept DNA is CDR3 alone, 45 bases in frame from the first base. The data derive from a study of shared clonotypes between healthy human individuals (dated by TCRdb to the early 2020s). Study-wide context: The cohort included three men and a couple of women between 18 and 49 years of age. For each donor, CD4 naive and CD4 memory were each run on three plates, CD8 naive on two plates, and CD8 memory on one plate. To estimate repertoire size and how much clonotype sharing occurs between individuals, the study deeply sequenced the blood TCR repertoires of several healthy adults. Libraries were prepared and TCR repertoires were sequenced by different laboratories using diverse techniques, in order to increase sequencing depth and limit assay-specific biases. Between about 0.8 and 8.9 billion PBMCs per donor were obtained by leukapheresis.

Overall study outcomes, separate from this receptor: Pairwise subsampling led to the expectation that sequencing depth would affect the degree of clonotype sharing among donors. Across four donors, approximately 5% of naive CD4, roughly 3.5% of naive CD8, approximately 2.5% of memory CD4, and approximately 0.4% of memory CD8 clonotypes were shared. Naive subsets generally had larger estimated clonotype richness than memory subsets. Compared with non-shared clonotypes, the clonotypes found in all four sorted-subset donors had higher generation probabilities. Only blood was sampled, and tissue TCR repertoires likely differ from those in blood. Because the study included a small number of donors, the genetic and exposure-history diversity represented was limited. Incomplete sequencing was indicated by rarefaction of sorted-subset datasets, despite the large sequencing depth.

This TCR was recovered from a young woman in good health. The specimen sequenced was naive CD8+ T cells sorted from blood. Sample cell subset or site, as interpreted from the label and publication: CD45RA+CCR7+. The V and J genes are TRBV28 and TRBJ2-1; confidence is insufficient to name the D gene. The DNA sequence is as follows: TGTGCCAGCAGCGAGTGGACGTCCTCCTACAATGAGCAGTTCTTC. Its amino acids are CASSEWTSSYNEQFF.